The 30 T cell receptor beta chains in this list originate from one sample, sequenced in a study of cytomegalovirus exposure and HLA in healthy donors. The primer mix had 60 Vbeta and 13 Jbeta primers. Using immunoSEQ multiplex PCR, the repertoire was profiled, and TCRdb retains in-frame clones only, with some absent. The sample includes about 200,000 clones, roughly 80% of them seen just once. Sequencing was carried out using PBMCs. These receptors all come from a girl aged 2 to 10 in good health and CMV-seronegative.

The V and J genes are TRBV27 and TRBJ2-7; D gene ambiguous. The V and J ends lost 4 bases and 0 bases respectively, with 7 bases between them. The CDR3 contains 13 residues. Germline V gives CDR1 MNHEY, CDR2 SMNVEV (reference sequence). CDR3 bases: TGTGCCAGCAGTTACGTCAGCTCCTACGAGCAGTACTTC. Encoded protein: CASSYVSSYEQYF.

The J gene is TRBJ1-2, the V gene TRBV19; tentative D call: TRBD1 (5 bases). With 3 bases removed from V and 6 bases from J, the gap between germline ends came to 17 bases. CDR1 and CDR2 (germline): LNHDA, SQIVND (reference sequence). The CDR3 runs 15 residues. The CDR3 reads CASSIWVGGGNGYTF. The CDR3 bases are TGTGCCAGTAGTATTTGGGTCGGGGGAGGAAATGGCTACACCTTC.

The CDR3 DNA sequence: TGCGCCAGCAGTGAGTGGGCTAGCGGGAGGGAAGAGACCCAGTACTTC. It is translated as CASSEWASGREETQYF. The chain carries TRBV10-1 and TRBJ2-5; 12 bases match TRBD2. The CDR3 has 16 amino acids. Germline-derived CDR1 and CDR2 are WNHNN and SYGVQD (reference sequence). V was clipped by 1 base and J by 3 bases; unmatched bases: 3.

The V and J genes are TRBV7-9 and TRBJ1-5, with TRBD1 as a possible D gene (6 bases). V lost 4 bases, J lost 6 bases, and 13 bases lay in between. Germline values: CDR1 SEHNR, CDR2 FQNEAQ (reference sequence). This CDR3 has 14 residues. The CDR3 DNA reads TGTGCCAGCAGCTATCAGGGGCCGGGTCAGCCCCAGCATTTT. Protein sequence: CASSYQGPGQPQHF.

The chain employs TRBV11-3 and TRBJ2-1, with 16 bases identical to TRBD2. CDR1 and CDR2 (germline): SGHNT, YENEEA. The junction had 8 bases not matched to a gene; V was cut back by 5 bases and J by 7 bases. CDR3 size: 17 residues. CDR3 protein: CASSPSGLAGGLNEQFF. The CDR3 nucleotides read TGTGCCAGCAGCCCTTCGGGACTAGCGGGAGGGCTGAATGAGCAGTTCTTC. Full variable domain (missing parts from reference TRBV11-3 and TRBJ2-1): EAGVVQSPRYKIIEKKQPVAFWCNPISGHNTLYWYLQNLGQGPELLIRYENEEAVDDSQLPKDRFSAERLKGVDSTLKIQPAELGDSAVYLCASSPSGLAGGLNEQFFGPGTRLTVL.

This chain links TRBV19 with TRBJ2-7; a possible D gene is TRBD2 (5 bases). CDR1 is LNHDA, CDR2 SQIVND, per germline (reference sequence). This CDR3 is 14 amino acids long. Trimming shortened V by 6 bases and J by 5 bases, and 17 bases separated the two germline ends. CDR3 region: CASSPTGIGHEQYF. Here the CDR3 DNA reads TGTGCCAGTAGCCCTACCGGGATTGGTCACGAGCAGTACTTC.

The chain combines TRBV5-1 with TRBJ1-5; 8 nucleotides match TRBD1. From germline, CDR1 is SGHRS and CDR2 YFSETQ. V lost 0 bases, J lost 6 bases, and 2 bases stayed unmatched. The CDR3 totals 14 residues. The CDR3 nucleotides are TGCGCCAGCAGCTTGGGACAGGGGAGTCAGCCCCAGCATTTT. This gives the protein CASSLGQGSQPQHF.

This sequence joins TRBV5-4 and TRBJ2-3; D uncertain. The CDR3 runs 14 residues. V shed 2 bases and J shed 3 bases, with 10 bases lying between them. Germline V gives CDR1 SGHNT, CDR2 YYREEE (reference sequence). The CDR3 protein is CASSFTAVTDTQYF. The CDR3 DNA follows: TGTGCCAGCAGCTTCACCGCGGTTACAGATACGCAGTATTTT.

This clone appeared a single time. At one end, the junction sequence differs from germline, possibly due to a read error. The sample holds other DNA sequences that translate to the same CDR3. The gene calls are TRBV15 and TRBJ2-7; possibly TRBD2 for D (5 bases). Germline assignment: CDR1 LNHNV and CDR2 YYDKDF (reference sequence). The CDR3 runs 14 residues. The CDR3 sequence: CATSRRSGSYEQYF. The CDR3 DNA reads TGCGCCACCAGCAGAAGGAGCGGTTCGTACGAGCAGTACTTC.

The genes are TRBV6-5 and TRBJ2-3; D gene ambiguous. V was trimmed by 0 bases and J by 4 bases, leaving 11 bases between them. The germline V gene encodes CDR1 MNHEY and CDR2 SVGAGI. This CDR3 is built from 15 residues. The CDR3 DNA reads TGTGCCAGCAGTTACTCGGGCACCCGCCCAGATACGCAGTATTTT. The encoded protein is CASSYSGTRPDTQYF.

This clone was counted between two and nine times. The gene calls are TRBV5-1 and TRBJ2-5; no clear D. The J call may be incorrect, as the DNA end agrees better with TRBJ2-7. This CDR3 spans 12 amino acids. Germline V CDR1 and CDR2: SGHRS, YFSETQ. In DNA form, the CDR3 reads TGCGCCAGCAGCTCCTCCTCCTACGAGCAGTACTTC. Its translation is CASSSSSYEQYF.

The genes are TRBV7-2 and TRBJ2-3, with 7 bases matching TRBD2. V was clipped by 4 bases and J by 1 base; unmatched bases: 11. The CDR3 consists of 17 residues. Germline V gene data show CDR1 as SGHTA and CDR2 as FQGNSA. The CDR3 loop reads CASSSPQTSEGTDTQYF. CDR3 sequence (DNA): TGTGCCAGCAGCTCCCCACAAACTAGCGAAGGCACAGATACGCAGTATTTT.

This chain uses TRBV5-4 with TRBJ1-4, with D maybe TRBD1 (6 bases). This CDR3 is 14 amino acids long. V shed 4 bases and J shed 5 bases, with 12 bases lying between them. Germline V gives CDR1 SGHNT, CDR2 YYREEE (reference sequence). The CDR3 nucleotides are TGTGCCAGCAGCCAAAAGGGGGGGAATGAAAAACTGTTTTTT. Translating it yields CASSQKGGNEKLFF. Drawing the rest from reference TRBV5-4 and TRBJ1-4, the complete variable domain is ETGVTQSPTHLIKTRGQQVTLRCSSQSGHNTVSWYQQALGQGPQFIFQYYREEENGRGNFPPRFSGLQFPNYSSELNVNALELDDSALYLCASSQKGGNEKLFFGSGTQLSVL.

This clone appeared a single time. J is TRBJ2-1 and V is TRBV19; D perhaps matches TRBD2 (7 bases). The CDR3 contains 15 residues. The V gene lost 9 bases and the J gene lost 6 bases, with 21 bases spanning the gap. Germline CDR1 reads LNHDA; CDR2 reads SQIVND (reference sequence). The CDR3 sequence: CASAHSRGGLNEQFF. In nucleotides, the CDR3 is TGTGCCAGCGCCCACAGTAGGGGGGGACTCAATGAGCAGTTCTTC.

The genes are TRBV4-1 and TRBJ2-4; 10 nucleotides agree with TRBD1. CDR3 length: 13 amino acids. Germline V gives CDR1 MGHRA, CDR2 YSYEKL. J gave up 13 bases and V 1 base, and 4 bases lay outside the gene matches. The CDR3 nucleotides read TGCGCCAGCAGCCAAGCCGGACAGGGGGGCCAGTACTTC. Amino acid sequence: CASSQAGQGGQYF.

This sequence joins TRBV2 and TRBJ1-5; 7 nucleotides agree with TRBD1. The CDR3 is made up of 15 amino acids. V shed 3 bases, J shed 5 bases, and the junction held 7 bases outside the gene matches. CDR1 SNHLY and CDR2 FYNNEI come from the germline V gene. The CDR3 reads CASSEVQGDYQPQHF. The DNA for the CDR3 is TGTGCCAGCAGTGAGGTTCAGGGGGACTATCAGCCCCAGCATTTT. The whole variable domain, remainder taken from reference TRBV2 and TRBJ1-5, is EPEVTQTPSHQVTQMGQEVILRCVPISNHLYFYWYRQILGQKVEFLVSFYNNEISEKSEIFDDQFSVERPDGSNFTLKIRSTKLEDSAMYFCASSEVQGDYQPQHFGDGTRLSIL.

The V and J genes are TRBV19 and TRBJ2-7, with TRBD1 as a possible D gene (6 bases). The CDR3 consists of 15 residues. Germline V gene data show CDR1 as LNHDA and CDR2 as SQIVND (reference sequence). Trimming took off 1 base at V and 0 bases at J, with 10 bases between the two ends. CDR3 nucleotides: TGTGCCAGTAGTATAGCGACAGGAGCCTCCTACGAGCAGTACTTC. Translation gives CASSIATGASYEQYF.

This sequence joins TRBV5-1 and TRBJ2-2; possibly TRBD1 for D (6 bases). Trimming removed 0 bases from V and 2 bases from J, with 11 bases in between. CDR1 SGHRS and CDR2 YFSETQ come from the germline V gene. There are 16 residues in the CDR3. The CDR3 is CASSLDRVINTGELFF. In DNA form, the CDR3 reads TGCGCCAGCAGCTTGGACAGGGTGATAAACACCGGGGAGCTGTTTTTT.

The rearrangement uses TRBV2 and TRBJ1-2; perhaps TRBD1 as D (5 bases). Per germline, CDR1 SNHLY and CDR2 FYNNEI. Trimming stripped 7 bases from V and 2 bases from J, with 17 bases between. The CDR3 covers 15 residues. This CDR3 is CASKTPGRGNYGYTF. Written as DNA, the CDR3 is TGTGCCAGCAAAACCCCGGGACGGGGGAACTATGGCTACACCTTC.

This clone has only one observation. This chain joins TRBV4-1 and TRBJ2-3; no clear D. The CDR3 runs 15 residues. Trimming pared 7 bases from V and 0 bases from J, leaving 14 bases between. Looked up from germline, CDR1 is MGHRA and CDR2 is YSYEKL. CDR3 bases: TGCGCCAGCATGGCTGAGGAGCGTAGCACAGATACGCAGTATTTT. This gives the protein CASMAEERSTDTQYF.

This CDR3 reads CASSLQQETQYF. CDR3 bases: TGTGCCAGCAGCTTACAGCAAGAGACCCAGTACTTC. V and J are TRBV5-4 and TRBJ2-5; the D is unclear. With 2 bases removed from V and 2 bases from J, the gap between germline ends came to 4 bases. The CDR3 has 12 amino acids. Germline CDR1 is SGHNT and CDR2 is YYREEE (reference sequence).

The CDR3 bases are TGTGCCAGCAGCCGCCTTACTAGCGGGACTAGCTCCTACGAGCAGTACTTC. Its protein product is CASSRLTSGTSSYEQYF. This rearrangement joins TRBV7-9 to TRBJ2-7; 10 bases match TRBD2. There are 17 residues in the CDR3. With 5 bases clipped from V and 0 bases from J, the junction kept 10 bases outside the gene matches. Germline V CDR1 and CDR2: SEHNR, FQNEAQ (reference sequence). Full variable domain (missing parts from reference TRBV7-9 and TRBJ2-7): DTGVSQNPRHKITKRGQNVTFRCDPISEHNRLYWYRQTLGQGPEFLTYFQNEAQLEKSRLLSDRFSAERPKGSFSTLEIQRTEQGDSAMYLCASSRLTSGTSSYEQYFGPGTRLTVT.

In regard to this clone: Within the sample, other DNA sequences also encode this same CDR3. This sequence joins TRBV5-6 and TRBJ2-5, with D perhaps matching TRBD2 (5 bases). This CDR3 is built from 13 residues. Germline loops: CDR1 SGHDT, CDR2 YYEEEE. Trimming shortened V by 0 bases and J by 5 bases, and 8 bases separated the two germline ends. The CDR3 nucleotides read TGTGCCAGCAGCTTGGCCGGCGGGGAGACCCAGTACTTC. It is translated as CASSLAGGETQYF.

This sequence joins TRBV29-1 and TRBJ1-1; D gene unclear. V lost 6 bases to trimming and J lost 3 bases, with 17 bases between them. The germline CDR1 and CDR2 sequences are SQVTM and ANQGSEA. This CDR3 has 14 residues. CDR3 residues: CSVARRYGDTEAFF. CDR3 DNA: TGCAGCGTCGCAAGGAGGTACGGGGACACTGAAGCTTTCTTT. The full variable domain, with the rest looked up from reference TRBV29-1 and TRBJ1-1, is SAVISQKPSRDICQRGTSLTIQCQVDSQVTMMFWYRQQPGQSLTLIATANQGSEATYESGFVIDKFPISRPNLTFSTLTVSNMSPEDSSIYLCSVARRYGDTEAFFGQGTRLTVV.

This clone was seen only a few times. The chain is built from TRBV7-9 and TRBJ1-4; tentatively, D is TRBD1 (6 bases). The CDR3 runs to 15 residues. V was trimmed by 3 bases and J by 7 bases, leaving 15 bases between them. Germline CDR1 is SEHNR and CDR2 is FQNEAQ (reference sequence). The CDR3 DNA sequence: TGTGCCAGCAGCTTCGTCACAGGGAGAATTGAAAAACTGTTTTTT. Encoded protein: CASSFVTGRIEKLFF.

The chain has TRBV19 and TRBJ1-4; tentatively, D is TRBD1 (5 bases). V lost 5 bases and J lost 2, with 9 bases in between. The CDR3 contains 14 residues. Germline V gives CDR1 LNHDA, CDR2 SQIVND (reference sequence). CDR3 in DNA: TGTGCCAGTAGTGCTGACAGTACTAATGAAAAACTGTTTTTT. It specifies CASSADSTNEKLFF.

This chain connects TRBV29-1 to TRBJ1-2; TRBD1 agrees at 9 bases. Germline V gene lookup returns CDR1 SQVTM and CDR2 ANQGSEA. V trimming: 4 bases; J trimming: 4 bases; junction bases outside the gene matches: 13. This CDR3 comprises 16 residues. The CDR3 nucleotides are TGCAGCGTTGGCTCAGGACAGGGGTCCAATCGCTATGGCTACACCTTC. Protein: CSVGSGQGSNRYGYTF.

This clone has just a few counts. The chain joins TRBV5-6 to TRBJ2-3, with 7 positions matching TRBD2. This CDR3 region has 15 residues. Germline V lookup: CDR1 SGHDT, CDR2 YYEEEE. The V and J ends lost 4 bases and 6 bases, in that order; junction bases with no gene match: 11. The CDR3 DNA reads TGTGCCAGCAGCCCCCCGGGGGGACGTCGTGATACGCAGTATTTT. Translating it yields CASSPPGGRRDTQYF.

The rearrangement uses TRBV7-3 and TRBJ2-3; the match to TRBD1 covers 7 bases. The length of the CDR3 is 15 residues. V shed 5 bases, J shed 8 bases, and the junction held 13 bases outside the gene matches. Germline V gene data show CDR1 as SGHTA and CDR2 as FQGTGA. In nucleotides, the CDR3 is TGTGCCAGCAGCCCAAACCCCCCCCCAGGGGGTACGCAGTATTTT. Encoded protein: CASSPNPPPGGTQYF.

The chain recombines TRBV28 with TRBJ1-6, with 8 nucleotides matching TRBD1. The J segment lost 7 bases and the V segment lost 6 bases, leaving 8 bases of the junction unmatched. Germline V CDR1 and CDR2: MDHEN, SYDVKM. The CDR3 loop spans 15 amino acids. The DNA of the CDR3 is TGTGCCAGCAGCCCACAGGGGGTGGGGAATTCACCCCTCCACTTT. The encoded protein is CASSPQGVGNSPLHF.